A selection of T cell receptor beta chains follows, all from one sample in a study of early T cells in non-severe SARS-CoV-2 infection. TCRdb processed the 5' RACE reads anew with MiXCR; each CDR3 protein has one entry. The data show approximately 83,000 distinct CDR3 sequences, with 11% to 15% seen just once and roughly 3% held by the top ten. The material sequenced was whole blood. The source is an adult who was a healthcare worker with PCR-confirmed SARS-CoV-2 infection or an uninfected control (not recorded which). Both conserved end residues are part of each CDR3. D genes are given only for firm matches. Clone size is not always given. Where it is, it says once, few, many or a class for expanded clones.

clone size,V gene,J gene,D gene,CDR3 protein,CDR3 DNA
NA,TRBV11-3,TRBJ1-1,NA,CASSRRGEAFF,TGTGCCAGCAGCCGGCGAGGGGAAGCTTTCTTT
NA,TRBV6-6,TRBJ1-1,NA,CASSWDLTEAFF,TGTGCCAGCAGTTGGGACTTGACTGAAGCTTTCTTT
many,TRBV15,TRBJ2-7,NA,CATSRGVADRSYEQYF,TGTGCCACCAGCAGAGGTGTGGCCGATCGCTCCTACGAGCAGTACTTC
many,TRBV5-1,TRBJ1-6,TRBD1,CASRPTGSDSPLHF,TGCGCCAGCAGACCGACAGGGAGTGATTCACCCCTCCACTTT
few,TRBV30,TRBJ1-1,NA,CAWSPRGRATEAFF,TGTGCCTGGAGTCCAAGGGGGAGGGCCACTGAAGCTTTCTTT
many,TRBV2,TRBJ1-6,NA,CASSEGNSYNSPLHF,TGTGCCAGCAGTGAGGGTAACTCCTATAATTCACCCCTCCACTTT
NA,TRBV11-3,TRBJ2-1,TRBD2,CASREGLAIYNEQFF,TGTGCCAGCAGAGAGGGACTAGCGATCTACAATGAGCAGTTCTTC
many,TRBV24-1,TRBJ2-7,NA,CATSDGASYEQYF,TGTGCCACCAGTGATGGAGCATCCTACGAGCAGTACTTC
NA,TRBV7-9,TRBJ1-2,NA,CASSPSRGTRTPNYGYTF,TGTGCCAGCAGCCCCTCAAGGGGGACACGAACCCCCAACTATGGCTACACCTTC
NA,TRBV29-1,TRBJ1-1,TRBD1,CSVDRANTEAFF,TGCAGCGTGGACAGGGCCAACACTGAAGCTTTCTTT
NA,TRBV12-3/TRBV12-4,TRBJ1-1,NA,CASSAHTEAFF,TGTGCCAGCAGCGCTCACACTGAAGCTTTCTTT
many,TRBV5-4,TRBJ2-3,TRBD2,CASSFRVGRAEDTQYF,TGTGCCAGCAGCTTTCGGGTCGGGAGGGCCGAAGATACGCAGTATTTT
once,TRBV28,TRBJ2-3,NA,CASAVISPTDTQYF,TGTGCCAGCGCAGTCATCTCCCCCACAGATACGCAGTATTTT
NA,TRBV3-1,TRBJ1-2,NA,CASSQEYGQGVYGYTF,TGTGCCAGCAGCCAAGAGTATGGGCAGGGTGTCTATGGCTACACCTTC
NA,TRBV19,TRBJ2-7,TRBD2,CASSSGLAGVYSYEQYF,TGTGCCAGTAGTTCCGGACTAGCGGGAGTGTATTCCTACGAGCAGTACTTC